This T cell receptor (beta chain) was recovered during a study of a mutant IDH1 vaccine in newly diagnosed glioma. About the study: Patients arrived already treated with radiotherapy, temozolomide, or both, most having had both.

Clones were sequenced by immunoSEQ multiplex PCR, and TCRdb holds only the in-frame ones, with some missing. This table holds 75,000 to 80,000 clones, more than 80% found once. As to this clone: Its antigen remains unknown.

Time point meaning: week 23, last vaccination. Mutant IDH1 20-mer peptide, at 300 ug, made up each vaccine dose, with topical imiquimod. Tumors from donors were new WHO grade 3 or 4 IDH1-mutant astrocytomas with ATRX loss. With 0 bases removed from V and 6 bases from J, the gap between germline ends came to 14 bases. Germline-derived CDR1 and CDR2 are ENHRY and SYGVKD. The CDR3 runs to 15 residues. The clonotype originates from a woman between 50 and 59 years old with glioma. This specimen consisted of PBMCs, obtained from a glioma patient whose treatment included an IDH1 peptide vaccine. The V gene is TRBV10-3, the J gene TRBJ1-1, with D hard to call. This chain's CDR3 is CAISESYGVGAEAFF. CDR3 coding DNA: TGTGCCATCAGTGAGTCTTATGGGGTTGGGGCTGAAGCTTTCTTT.